These 28 T cell receptor beta chains share one sample of origin, sequenced in a study of control samples from healthy donors and cancer patients. Here immunoSEQ multiplex PCR was the method, and the copy in TCRdb shows in-frame clones only, minus some. The data hold approximately 110,000 clones, with around nine tenths observed a single time. The sequenced sample was blood. Receptors originate from a human donor in good health. The donor label of this sample is uncertain.

The chain is built from TRBV5-6 and TRBJ2-1, with 8 bases aligning to TRBD2. The V and J ends lost 2 bases and 6 bases, in that order; junction bases with no gene match: 10. The CDR3 covers 16 residues. Germline V gene sequence: CDR1 SGHDT, CDR2 YYEEEE. The CDR3 loop is CASSLLPTGGSNEQFF. CDR3 nucleotide sequence: TGTGCCAGCAGCTTACTACCTACGGGGGGGAGCAATGAGCAGTTCTTC.

This clone was found once. This chain connects TRBV6-6 to TRBJ1-1; 7 positions agree with TRBD1. CDR1 and CDR2 (germline): MNHNY, SVGAGI (reference sequence). The CDR3 is 14 residues long. After removal of 0 bases from V and 3 bases from J, the junction contained 1 base not matched to a gene. CDR3 region: CASSYSQGDTEAFF. Written as DNA, the CDR3 is TGTGCCAGCAGTTACTCGCAGGGGGACACTGAAGCTTTCTTT.

This clone was detected only once. The chain is built from TRBV2 and TRBJ2-3; D may correspond to TRBD1 or TRBD2 (5 bases each). This CDR3 contains 15 residues. V was trimmed by 4 bases and J by 10 bases, leaving 21 bases between them. Per germline, CDR1 SNHLY and CDR2 FYNNEI. The chain's CDR3 is CASSVLGVGEWPQYF. The CDR3 nucleotides read TGTGCCAGCAGTGTGCTAGGCGTGGGGGAGTGGCCGCAGTATTTT.

J is TRBJ2-7 and V is TRBV2; 7 nucleotides line up with TRBD1. The ends lost 3 bases at V and 5 bases at J; junction bases unmatched: 10. Germline V gene sequence: CDR1 SNHLY, CDR2 FYNNEI. The CDR3 loop spans 15 amino acids. In DNA form, the CDR3 reads TGTGCCAGCAGTGAGTGGGGACAGCGGCCTAACGAGCAGTACTTC. It specifies CASSEWGQRPNEQYF.

The CDR3 is CASSMSGGAEAFF. CDR3 DNA: TGTGCCAGTAGTATGTCGGGAGGCGCTGAAGCTTTCTTT. The chain has TRBV19 and TRBJ1-1; D is ambiguous. The CDR3 is made up of 13 amino acids. The V gene's germline CDR1 is LNHDA and CDR2 SQIVND (reference sequence). V was trimmed by 3 bases and J by 6 bases, leaving 11 bases between them. The full variable domain, rest sourced from reference TRBV19 and TRBJ1-1, is DGGITQSPKYLFRKEGQNVTLSCEQNLNHDAMYWYRQDPGQGLRLIYYSQIVNDFQKGDIAEGYSVSREKKESFPLTVTSAQKNPTAFYLCASSMSGGAEAFFGQGTRLTVV.

The chain employs TRBV14 and TRBJ2-5; 10 bases fit TRBD1. This CDR3 has 16 residues. From germline, CDR1 is SGHDN and CDR2 FVKESK. Trimming at V came to 3 bases and at J to 0 bases, leaving 4 bases not matched to a gene. The CDR3 nucleotides read TGTGCCAGCAGCCACTTGGGACAGGGGAACCAAGAGACCCAGTACTTC. Translation: CASSHLGQGNQETQYF.

V gene TRBV6-5 combines with J gene TRBJ2-7; the match to TRBD1 covers 9 bases. V trimming: 8 bases; J trimming: 2 bases; junction bases outside the gene matches: 4. From germline, CDR1 is MNHEY and CDR2 SVGAGI. The CDR3 totals 13 residues. The CDR3 reads CASGGQGAYEQYV. CDR3 bases: TGTGCCAGCGGGGGACAGGGTGCCTACGAGCAGTACGTC.

V usage is TRBV29-1 and J usage is TRBJ1-1; D is perhaps TRBD1 (5 bases). The CDR3 totals 13 residues. Per the germline V gene, CDR1 is SQVTM and CDR2 is ANQGSEA. Trimming stripped 6 bases from V and 0 bases from J, with 11 bases between. CDR3 in DNA: TGCAGCGTACTGACAGCTTTGAACACTGAAGCTTTCTTT. It codes for CSVLTALNTEAFF.

In DNA form, the CDR3 reads TGTGCCAGCAGTTTCCCGGGGTCCCCCCTCCACTTT. This encodes CASSFPGSPLHF. The chain uses TRBV27 and TRBJ1-6; D unclear. The CDR3 has 12 residues. Germline loops: CDR1 MNHEY, CDR2 SMNVEV (reference sequence). The V end lost 3 bases, the J end lost 13 bases, and 10 bases lay between the germline ends.

The chain couples TRBV24-1 to TRBJ2-3, with TRBD1 identical over 12 bases. Germline values: CDR1 KGHDR, CDR2 SFDVKD. This CDR3 is 19 amino acids long. J gave up 3 bases and V 2 bases, and 11 bases lay outside the gene matches. DNA for the CDR3: TGTGCCACCAGTGATTCCTCCGGGACAGGGGGCCTAGGTACAGATACGCAGTATTTT. Protein sequence: CATSDSSGTGGLGTDTQYF.

The chain recombines TRBV19 with TRBJ2-3, with 10 positions matching TRBD2. CDR3 length equals 21 residues. V lost 10 bases to trimming and J lost 2 bases; unmatched junction nucleotides: 27. Germline lookup yields CDR1 LNHDA and CDR2 SQIVND (reference sequence). The CDR3 nucleotides read TGTGCCACCAGCCCCTTCTTTATAGCGGGGGGTTCACTCAGGGACACAGATACGCAGTATTTT. Amino acid sequence: CATSPFFIAGGSLRDTDTQYF.

The rearrangement links TRBV24-1 to TRBJ2-1, with 9 bases that match TRBD1. The CDR3 contains 15 residues. Germline V lookup: CDR1 KGHDR, CDR2 SFDVKD. The ends lost 4 bases at V and 9 bases at J; junction bases unmatched: 9. CDR3 sequence (DNA): TGTGCCACCAGTGACACCGGGACAGGGTATAGTGAGCAGTTCTTC. It encodes CATSDTGTGYSEQFF.

This chain connects TRBV28 to TRBJ1-1; TRBD1 might be the D (6 bases). The CDR3 has 16 residues. V lost 4 bases to trimming and J lost 10 bases, with 25 bases between them. Germline lookup yields CDR1 MDHEN and CDR2 SYDVKM. The CDR3 protein is CASSSIDAKSGEGAFF. CDR3 sequence (DNA): TGTGCCAGCAGTTCTATCGACGCCAAATCAGGGGAAGGAGCTTTCTTT.

The chain uses TRBV6-2 or TRBV6-3 and TRBJ2-3; the D gene is possibly TRBD2 (5 bases). V was pared by 6 bases and J by 0 bases, with 19 bases between. CDR3 length equals 17 residues. Germline V gene data show CDR1 as MNHEY and CDR2 as SVGEGT. CDR3 sequence reads: CASSSDGGHPSTDTQYF. The CDR3, as DNA: TGTGCCAGCAGCTCGGACGGAGGCCACCCCAGCACAGATACGCAGTATTTT.

The chain couples TRBV19 to TRBJ1-6, with 8 bases that match TRBD1. The V gene's germline CDR1 is LNHDA and CDR2 SQIVND (reference sequence). The CDR3 has 14 residues. The ends lost 6 bases at V and 7 bases at J; junction bases unmatched: 5. The CDR3 region is CASRLGTGNSPLHF. CDR3 DNA: TGTGCCAGTAGACTCGGGACAGGCAATTCACCCCTCCACTTT.

This clone was counted once. The DNA of the CDR3 is TGTGCCAGCAGTTATGGGGCGAGGACTGAAGCTTTCTTT. Translated: CASSYGARTEAFF. The V call is TRBV6-5, the J call TRBJ1-1; weak D call: TRBD1 (5 bases). V lost 3 bases and J 5 bases, leaving 10 bases between the germline ends. Germline V gene sequence: CDR1 MNHEY, CDR2 SVGAGI. The CDR3 is made up of 13 amino acids.

CDR3 sequence: CAIRRQGDTEAFF. CDR3 nucleotide sequence: TGTGCCATCAGGCGACAGGGGGACACTGAAGCTTTCTTT. This rearrangement joins TRBV10-3 to TRBJ1-1; 9 nucleotides match TRBD1. The germline V gene has CDR1 ENHRY and CDR2 SYGVKD. The V and J ends lost 6 bases and 3 bases, in that order; junction bases with no gene match: 2. CDR3 size: 13 residues.

This sequence joins TRBV28 and TRBJ1-6; 10 bases are shared with TRBD1. The germline V gene encodes CDR1 MDHEN and CDR2 SYDVKM. The length of the CDR3 is 17 residues. V trimming: 4 bases; J trimming: 7 bases; junction bases outside the gene matches: 10. This chain's CDR3 is CASSSPGRTGGNSPLHF. CDR3 nucleotide sequence: TGTGCCAGCAGTTCTCCTGGACGGACAGGGGGAAATTCACCCCTCCACTTT.

The chain combines TRBV28 with TRBJ1-4; D not certain. Trimming shortened V by 8 bases and J by 0 bases, and 13 bases separated the two germline ends. Germline loops: CDR1 MDHEN, CDR2 SYDVKM. CDR3 length: 15 residues. The CDR3 bases are TGTGCCAGCGCATCGTTGGCAGCAACTAATGAAAAACTGTTTTTT. Its protein is CASASLAATNEKLFF.

This clone was seen a single time. The V and J genes are TRBV7-8 and TRBJ1-4, with D maybe TRBD1 (5 bases). Trimming left V 1 base short and J 8 bases short, with 11 bases between. Germline V gene data show CDR1 as SGHVS and CDR2 as FQNEAQ. The CDR3 sequence is 14 residues long. The CDR3, as DNA: TGTGCCAGCAGCTTAGGCAGGGTGGGCGAAAAACTGTTTTTT. Its protein product is CASSLGRVGEKLFF.

The chain carries TRBV7-8 and TRBJ1-1; TRBD1 might be the D (6 bases). This CDR3 spans 13 amino acids. V dropped 10 bases and J dropped 0 bases, with 12 bases sitting between them. Germline values: CDR1 SGHVS, CDR2 FQNEAQ. The CDR3 reads CATHRALNTEAFF. The CDR3 nucleotides are TGTGCCACCCACAGGGCTCTGAACACTGAAGCTTTCTTT. Combining the CDR3 with reference TRBV7-8 and TRBJ1-1 gives the whole variable domain GAGVSQSPRYKVAKRGQDVALRCDPISGHVSLFWYQQALGQGPEFLTYFQNEAQLDKSGLPSDRFFAERPEGSVSTLKIQRTQQEDSAVYLCATHRALNTEAFFGQGTRLTVV.

The chain couples TRBV6-6 to TRBJ2-5; D is unresolved. The CDR3 contains 13 residues. Germline loops: CDR1 MNHNY, CDR2 SVGAGI (reference sequence). V lost 2 bases and J 1 base, leaving 5 bases between the germline ends. CDR3 DNA: TGTGCCAGCAGTTACGGCAGCCAAGAGACCCAGTACTTC. Its protein is CASSYGSQETQYF.

V gene TRBV29-1 combines with J gene TRBJ1-2; tentative D call: TRBD1 (6 bases). The CDR3 loop spans 12 amino acids. Trimming stripped 7 bases from V and 5 bases from J, with 14 bases between. Germline lookup yields CDR1 SQVTM and CDR2 ANQGSEA. The CDR3 reads CSALQGDYGYTF. The CDR3, as DNA: TGCAGCGCGCTACAGGGAGATTATGGCTACACCTTC.

The V and J genes are TRBV28 and TRBJ2-5, with 9 bases that match TRBD1. This CDR3 is built from 16 residues. Trimming removed 4 bases from V and 3 bases from J; junction bases left unmatched: 9. Germline-derived CDR1 and CDR2 are MDHEN and SYDVKM. The CDR3 sequence is CASSYPHGTGKETQYF. CDR3 bases: TGTGCCAGCAGTTACCCCCATGGGACAGGGAAAGAGACCCAGTACTTC.

The rearrangement links TRBV5-4 to TRBJ1-2; D is uncertain. CDR1 and CDR2 from the germline V gene are SGHNT and YYREEE (reference sequence). Trimming took 0 bases from V and 6 from J, leaving 12 bases between them. This CDR3 has 14 amino acids. This CDR3 reads CASSLAGRINGYTF. DNA of the CDR3: TGTGCCAGCAGCTTGGCCGGCAGAATCAATGGCTACACCTTC. The variable domain in full, with the rest retrieved from reference TRBV5-4 and TRBJ1-2, is ETGVTQSPTHLIKTRGQQVTLRCSSQSGHNTVSWYQQALGQGPQFIFQYYREEENGRGNFPPRFSGLQFPNYSSELNVNALELDDSALYLCASSLAGRINGYTFGSGTRLTVV.

The chain recombines TRBV6-6 with TRBJ2-7; tentatively, D is TRBD1 or TRBD2 (5 bases each). The germline V gene encodes CDR1 MNHNY and CDR2 SVGAGI (reference sequence). This CDR3 has 14 residues. The V and J ends lost 5 bases and 6 bases respectively, with 17 bases between them. The CDR3 here is CASSPDGSGLEQYF. The CDR3 coding sequence is TGTGCCAGCAGTCCGGACGGTTCGGGGCTCGAGCAGTACTTC.

This chain connects TRBV12-3 or TRBV12-4 to TRBJ2-3, with unresolved D. This CDR3 has 13 residues. Trimming pared 11 bases from V and 1 base from J, leaving 13 bases between. The CDR3 bases are TGTGCCGGTGGTGTGTCGGGCACAGATACGCAGTATTTT. Its translation is CAGGVSGTDTQYF.

The CDR3 DNA reads TGTGCCAGTAGTCTAAAGAGGCCGACAGGCGGTGGAAACACCATATATTTT. It yields the protein CASSLKRPTGGGNTIYF. The chain joins TRBV19 to TRBJ1-3, with a tentative D call TRBD1 (6 bases). Trimming cost V 5 bases and J 3 bases, with 20 bases left between them. Germline loops: CDR1 LNHDA, CDR2 SQIVND (reference sequence). The CDR3 loop spans 17 amino acids.